This TCR beta chain was observed in a study of blood T cells in healthy people across ages. Next came a second PCR, run for about 6 to 12 cycles, which used a sample-barcoded 5' primer along with a J-beta primer mix. Each cDNA molecule, via a template-switch adaptor with 12 random nucleotides, was tagged. One entry per CDR3 protein, called by TCRdb with MiXCR from the 5' RACE reads. The table records hundreds of thousands of distinct CDR3 sequences, about 61% of them present only once. V lost 2 bases to trimming and J lost 4 bases, with 15 bases between them. The CDR3 is 15 residues long. Germline V gene lookup returns CDR1 DFQATT and CDR2 SNEGSKA (reference sequence). Study results and caveats: Among long-lived donors, naive CD4+ cells were more numerous and diversity higher than in aged donors.

As for this clonotype: Its antigen is currently unknown.

Sequencing used blood. The source of this sequence is a man in his forties in good health. The gene calls are TRBV20-1 and TRBJ1-5, with D possibly being TRBD1 (6 bases). DNA of the CDR3: TGCAGTGCTAGAATGATCAGGGGAGAGAATCAGCCCCAGCATTTT. It is translated as CSARMIRGENQPQHF.